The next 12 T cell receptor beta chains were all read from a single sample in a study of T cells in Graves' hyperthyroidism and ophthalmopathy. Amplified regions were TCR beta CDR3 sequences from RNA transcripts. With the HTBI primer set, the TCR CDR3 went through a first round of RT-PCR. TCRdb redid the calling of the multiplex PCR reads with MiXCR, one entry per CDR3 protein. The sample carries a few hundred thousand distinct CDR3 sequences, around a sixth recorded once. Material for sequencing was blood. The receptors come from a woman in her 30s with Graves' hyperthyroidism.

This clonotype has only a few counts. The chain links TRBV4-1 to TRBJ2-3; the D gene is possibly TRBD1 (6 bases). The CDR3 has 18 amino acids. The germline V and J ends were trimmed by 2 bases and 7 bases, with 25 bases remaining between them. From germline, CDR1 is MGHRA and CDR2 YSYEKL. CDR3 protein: CASSQTLLRTARIHTQYF. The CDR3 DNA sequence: TGCGCCAGCAGCCAAACCCTATTACGGACAGCTAGAATCCATACGCAGTATTTT.

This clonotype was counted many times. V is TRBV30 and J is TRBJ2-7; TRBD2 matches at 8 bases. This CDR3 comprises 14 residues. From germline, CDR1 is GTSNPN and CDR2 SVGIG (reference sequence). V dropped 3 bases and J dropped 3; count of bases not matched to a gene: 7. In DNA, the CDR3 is TGTGCCTGGAGACGGAGCGGGAGAAACTACGAGCAGTACTTC. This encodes CAWRRSGRNYEQYF.

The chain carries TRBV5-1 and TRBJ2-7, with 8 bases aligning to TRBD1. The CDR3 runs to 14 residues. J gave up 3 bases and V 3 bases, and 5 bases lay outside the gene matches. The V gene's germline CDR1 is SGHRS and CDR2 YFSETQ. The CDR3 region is CASSSTGAVYEQYF. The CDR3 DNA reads TGCGCCAGCAGCTCGACAGGGGCCGTCTACGAGCAGTACTTC.

As DNA, the CDR3 is TGTGCCAGTAGTATTGCGGTCCGGGGTGAAAAACTGTTTTTT. Translating gives CASSIAVRGEKLFF. The chain recombines TRBV19 with TRBJ1-4; D unresolved. CDR3 size: 14 residues. Germline V gene lookup returns CDR1 LNHDA and CDR2 SQIVND (reference sequence). V lost 3 bases to trimming and J lost 7 bases, with 12 bases between them.

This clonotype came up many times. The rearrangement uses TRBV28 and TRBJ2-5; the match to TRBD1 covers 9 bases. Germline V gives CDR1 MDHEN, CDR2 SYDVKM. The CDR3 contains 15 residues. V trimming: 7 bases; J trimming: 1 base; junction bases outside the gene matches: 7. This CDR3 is CASNPATGGQETQYF. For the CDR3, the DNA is TGTGCCAGCAACCCCGCGACAGGGGGCCAAGAGACCCAGTACTTC.

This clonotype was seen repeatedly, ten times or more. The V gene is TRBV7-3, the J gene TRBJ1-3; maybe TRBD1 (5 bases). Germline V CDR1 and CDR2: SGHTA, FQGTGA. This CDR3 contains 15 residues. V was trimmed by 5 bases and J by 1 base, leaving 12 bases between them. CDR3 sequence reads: CASSPSGGSGNTIYF. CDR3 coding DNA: TGTGCCAGCAGCCCCTCCGGGGGGTCTGGAAACACCATATATTTT. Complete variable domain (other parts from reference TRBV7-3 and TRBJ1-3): GAGVSQTPSNKVTEKGKYVELRCDPISGHTALYWYRQSLGQGPEFLIYFQGTGAADDSGLPNDRFFAVRPEGSVSTLKIQRTERGDSAVYLCASSPSGGSGNTIYFGEGSWLTVV.

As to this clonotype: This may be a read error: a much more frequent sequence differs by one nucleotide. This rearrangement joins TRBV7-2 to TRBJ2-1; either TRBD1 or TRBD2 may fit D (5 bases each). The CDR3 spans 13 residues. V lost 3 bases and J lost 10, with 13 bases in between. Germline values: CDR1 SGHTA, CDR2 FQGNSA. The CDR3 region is CASSLGDGREQFF. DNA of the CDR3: TGTGCCAGCAGCTTGGGGGACGGTCGAGAGCAGTTCTTC.

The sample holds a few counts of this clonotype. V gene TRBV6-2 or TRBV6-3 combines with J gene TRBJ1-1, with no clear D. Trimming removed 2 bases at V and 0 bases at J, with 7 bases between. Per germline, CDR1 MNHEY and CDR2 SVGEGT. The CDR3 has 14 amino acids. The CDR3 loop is CASSYLSLNTEAFF. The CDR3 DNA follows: TGTGCCAGCAGTTACCTCAGCCTGAACACTGAAGCTTTCTTT.

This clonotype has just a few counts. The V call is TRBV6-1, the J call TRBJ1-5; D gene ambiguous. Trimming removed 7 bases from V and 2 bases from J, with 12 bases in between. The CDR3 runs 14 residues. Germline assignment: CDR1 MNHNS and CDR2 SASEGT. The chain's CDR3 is CASNFQLGNQPQHF. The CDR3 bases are TGTGCCAGCAACTTCCAATTAGGCAATCAGCCCCAGCATTTT.

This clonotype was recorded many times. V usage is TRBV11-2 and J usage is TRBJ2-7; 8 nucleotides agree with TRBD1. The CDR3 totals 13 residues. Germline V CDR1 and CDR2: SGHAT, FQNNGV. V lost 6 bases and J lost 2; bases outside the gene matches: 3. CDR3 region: CASRDRVAYEQYF. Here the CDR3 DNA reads TGTGCCAGCAGGGACAGGGTCGCCTACGAGCAGTACTTC.

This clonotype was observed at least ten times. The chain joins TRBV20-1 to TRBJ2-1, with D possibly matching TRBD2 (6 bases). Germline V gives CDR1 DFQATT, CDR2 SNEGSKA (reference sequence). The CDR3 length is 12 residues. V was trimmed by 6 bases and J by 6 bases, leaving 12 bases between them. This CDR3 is CSAPGLSNEQFF. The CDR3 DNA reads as TGCAGTGCCCCGGGACTGTCCAATGAGCAGTTCTTC.

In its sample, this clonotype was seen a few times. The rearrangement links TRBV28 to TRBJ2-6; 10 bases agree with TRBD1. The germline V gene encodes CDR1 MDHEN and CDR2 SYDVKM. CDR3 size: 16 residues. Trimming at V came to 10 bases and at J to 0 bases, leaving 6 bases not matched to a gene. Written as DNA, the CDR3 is TGTGCCACTACGGACAGGGGGAACTCTGGGGCCAACGTCCTGACTTTC. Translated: CATTDRGNSGANVLTF.